Listed below are T cell receptor beta chains from one sample, sequenced in a study of untreated major depressive disorder. Assay: immunoSEQ multiplex PCR; the TCRdb copy retains only in-frame clones and omits some. The repertoire includes 10,000 to 15,000 clones, over 80% of them detected once, and over 1.5% sits in the top ten. Sequencing was performed on CD4+ T cells from PBMCs. These receptors originate from a woman aged 30 to 39 with major depressive disorder. CDR3s include the opening cysteine and the closing phenylalanine or tryptophan. The order of the fields is V gene, J gene, clone size, D gene, CDR3 protein, CDR3 DNA. D genes are given only for firm matches. Size is omitted from some rows. Given values are once, few, many or a class for expanded clones.

V: TRBV11-2
J: TRBJ2-7
size: -
D: TRBD1
CDR3: CASSSFLLRGQGGEQYF
DNA: TGTGCCAGCAGCTCCTTCCTGCTCCGAGGACAGGGTGGTGAGCAGTACTTC

V: TRBV9
J: TRBJ2-2
size: -
D: TRBD2
CDR3: CASSVESSGIGTGELFF
DNA: TGTGCCAGCAGCGTAGAATCTAGCGGGATAGGCACCGGGGAGCTGTTTTTT

V: TRBV4-2
J: TRBJ2-3
size: -
D: TRBD2
CDR3: CASSRGGSPQATDTQYF
DNA: TGTGCCAGCAGCCGGGGGGGAAGCCCCCAAGCGACAGATACGCAGTATTTT

V: TRBV6-1
J: TRBJ2-7
size: few
D: -
CDR3: CASSEIGYEQYF
DNA: TGTGCCAGCAGTGAAATTGGCTACGAGCAGTACTTC

V: TRBV10-2
J: TRBJ2-2
size: once
D: -
CDR3: CASSVGLAGAGELFF
DNA: TGCGCCAGCAGTGTAGGGCTAGCCGGGGCCGGGGAGCTGTTTTTT

V: TRBV6-5
J: TRBJ2-7
size: -
D: TRBD1
CDR3: CASSYRDRGYEQYF
DNA: TGTGCCAGCAGTTACCGGGACAGGGGTTACGAGCAGTACTTC

V: TRBV9
J: TRBJ2-7
size: -
D: -
CDR3: CASSVAGSVYEQYF
DNA: TGTGCCAGCAGCGTCGCGGGATCGGTGTACGAGCAGTACTTC

V: TRBV7-8
J: TRBJ2-2
size: -
D: TRBD1
CDR3: CASRAGQGETGELFF
DNA: TGTGCCAGCAGGGCTGGACAGGGGGAGACCGGGGAGCTGTTTTTT

V: TRBV19
J: TRBJ2-7
size: once
D: -
CDR3: CASSPAGHLYEQYF
DNA: TGTGCCAGTAGTCCAGCGGGACACCTCTACGAGCAGTACTTC

V: TRBV5-6
J: TRBJ1-2
size: few
D: TRBD1
CDR3: CASSAGQGRGYGYTF
DNA: TGTGCCAGCAGCGCCGGACAGGGAAGGGGCTATGGCTACACCTTC

V: TRBV14
J: TRBJ1-3
size: -
D: -
CDR3: CASSQVAPGGTIYF
DNA: TGTGCCAGCAGCCAAGTCGCGCCCGGGGGCACCATATATTTT

V: TRBV6-1
J: TRBJ1-2
size: -
D: -
CDR3: CASSYTGSYGYTF
DNA: TGTGCCAGCAGTTATACAGGGTCCTATGGCTACACCTTC

V: TRBV6-1
J: TRBJ1-5
size: -
D: -
CDR3: CACRGGSSNQPQHF
DNA: TGTGCCTGCCGGGGGGGCAGTAGCAATCAGCCCCAGCATTTT

V: TRBV27
J: TRBJ2-1
size: -
D: TRBD1
CDR3: CASSRPGQGVEQFF
DNA: TGTGCCAGCAGTCGGCCGGGACAGGGAGTTGAGCAGTTCTTC

V: TRBV5-1
J: TRBJ2-6
size: -
D: -
CDR3: CASSLSSGANVLTF
DNA: TGCGCCAGCAGCTTGTCTTCTGGGGCCAACGTCCTGACTTTC

V: TRBV5-1
J: TRBJ2-3
size: -
D: -
CDR3: CASSLEAGGIDTQYF
DNA: TGCGCCAGCAGCCTGGAGGCAGGGGGGATTGATACGCAGTATTTT

V: TRBV10-3
J: TRBJ2-2
size: -
D: -
CDR3: CAIRSVAVNTGELFF
DNA: TGTGCCATCCGGTCGGTAGCGGTGAACACCGGGGAGCTGTTTTTT

V: TRBV15
J: TRBJ2-7
size: -
D: -
CDR3: CATSRAGTPYEQYF
DNA: TGTGCCACCAGCAGAGCGGGGACACCCTACGAGCAGTACTTC

V: TRBV29-1
J: TRBJ1-5
size: -
D: TRBD1
CDR3: CSVQEGTGRRQPQHF
DNA: TGCAGCGTCCAGGAAGGGACAGGGCGTAGGCAGCCCCAGCATTTT

V: TRBV6-1
J: TRBJ2-7
size: -
D: TRBD2
CDR3: CASSEPGLAGYEQYF
DNA: TGTGCCAGCAGTGAACCAGGACTAGCGGGCTACGAGCAGTACTTC

V: TRBV5-6
J: TRBJ2-1
size: -
D: TRBD2
CDR3: CASSLIAGPSYNEQFF
DNA: TGTGCCAGCAGCTTAATAGCGGGCCCCTCCTACAATGAGCAGTTCTTC

V: TRBV27
J: TRBJ1-2
size: -
D: -
CDR3: CASSLGGIDYGYTF
DNA: TGTGCCAGCAGTTTGGGGGGTATAGACTATGGCTACACCTTC

V: TRBV7-6
J: TRBJ2-4
size: -
D: TRBD1
CDR3: CASSLESRDRGGKNIQYF
DNA: TGTGCCAGCAGCTTAGAGAGTCGGGACAGGGGCGGGAAAAACATTCAGTACTTC

V: TRBV4-1
J: TRBJ1-2
size: -
D: -
CDR3: CASSQEPINYGYTF
DNA: TGCGCCAGCAGCCAAGAGCCGATTAACTATGGCTACACCTTC

V: TRBV30
J: TRBJ1-5
size: -
D: -
CDR3: CAWSVGGILDSNQPQHF
DNA: TGTGCCTGGAGTGTAGGAGGGATTTTGGATAGCAATCAGCCCCAGCATTTT

V: TRBV5-4
J: TRBJ1-4
size: once
D: -
CDR3: CASSSLGEKLFF
DNA: TGTGCCAGCAGTTCTCTAGGTGAAAAACTGTTTTTT

V: TRBV2
J: TRBJ2-7
size: -
D: -
CDR3: CASSVYSYEQYF
DNA: TGTGCCAGCAGTGTGTACTCCTACGAGCAGTACTTC

V: TRBV30
J: TRBJ2-7
size: -
D: TRBD2
CDR3: CAWRTSGTYEQYF
DNA: TGTGCCTGGAGGACTAGCGGAACCTACGAGCAGTACTTC

V: TRBV4-3
J: TRBJ1-2
size: once
D: -
CDR3: CASSQETGIANYGYTF
DNA: TGCGCCAGCAGCCAAGAAACAGGAATAGCTAACTATGGCTACACCTTC

V: TRBV28
J: TRBJ1-5
size: -
D: -
CDR3: CASSSDSNQPQHF
DNA: TGTGCCAGCAGTTCCGATAGCAATCAGCCCCAGCATTTT

V: TRBV7-2
J: TRBJ1-2
size: -
D: -
CDR3: CASTFSITSYGYTF
DNA: TGTGCCAGCACCTTCTCGATCACGTCCTATGGCTACACCTTC